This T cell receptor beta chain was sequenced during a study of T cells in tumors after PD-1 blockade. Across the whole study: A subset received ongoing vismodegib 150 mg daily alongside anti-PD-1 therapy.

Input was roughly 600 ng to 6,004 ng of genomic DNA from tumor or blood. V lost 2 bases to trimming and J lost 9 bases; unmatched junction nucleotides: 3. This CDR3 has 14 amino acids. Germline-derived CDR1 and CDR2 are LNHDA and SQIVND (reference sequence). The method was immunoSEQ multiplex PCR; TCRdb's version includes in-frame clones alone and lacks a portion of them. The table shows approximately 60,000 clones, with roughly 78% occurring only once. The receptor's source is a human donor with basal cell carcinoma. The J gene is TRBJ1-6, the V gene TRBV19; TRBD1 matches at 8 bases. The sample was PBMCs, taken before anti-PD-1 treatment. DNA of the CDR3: TGTGCCAGTAGTATAATCGACAGGGGTTCACCCCTCCACTTT. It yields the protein CASSIIDRGSPLHF.